The sequence of this TCR beta chain was determined in a study of T cells in Graves' hyperthyroidism and ophthalmopathy. Study-wide results and limits: Ophthalmopathy was separated from stable hyperthyroidism by a 13 V-J model.

No progression to ophthalmopathy during 18 months of follow-up defined stable disease. Criteria for exclusion of patients were uncontrolled infection, other autoimmune disease, pregnancy or lactation. As for this clonotype: Its antigen is undetermined.

Regions amplified from RNA transcripts were the TCR beta CDR3 regions. HTBI primers were employed in a first-round RT-PCR of the TCR CDR3. TCRdb called the multiplex PCR reads again in MiXCR, with one record for every CDR3 protein. The profile shows about 380,000 distinct CDR3 sequences, approximately 13% of them singletons. The CDR3 spans 15 residues. Germline V lookup: CDR1 KGHDR, CDR2 SFDVKD. V was trimmed by 3 bases and J by 0 bases, leaving 9 bases between them. The TCR sequence derives from a woman aged 55-75 years with Graves' hyperthyroidism. Sample: blood. The rearrangement joins TRBV24-1 to TRBJ2-3, with D perhaps given as TRBD1 or TRBD2 (5 bases each). The CDR3 reads CATSDHRDSTDTQYF. In DNA form, the CDR3 reads TGTGCCACCAGTGATCATCGGGACAGCACAGATACGCAGTATTTT.